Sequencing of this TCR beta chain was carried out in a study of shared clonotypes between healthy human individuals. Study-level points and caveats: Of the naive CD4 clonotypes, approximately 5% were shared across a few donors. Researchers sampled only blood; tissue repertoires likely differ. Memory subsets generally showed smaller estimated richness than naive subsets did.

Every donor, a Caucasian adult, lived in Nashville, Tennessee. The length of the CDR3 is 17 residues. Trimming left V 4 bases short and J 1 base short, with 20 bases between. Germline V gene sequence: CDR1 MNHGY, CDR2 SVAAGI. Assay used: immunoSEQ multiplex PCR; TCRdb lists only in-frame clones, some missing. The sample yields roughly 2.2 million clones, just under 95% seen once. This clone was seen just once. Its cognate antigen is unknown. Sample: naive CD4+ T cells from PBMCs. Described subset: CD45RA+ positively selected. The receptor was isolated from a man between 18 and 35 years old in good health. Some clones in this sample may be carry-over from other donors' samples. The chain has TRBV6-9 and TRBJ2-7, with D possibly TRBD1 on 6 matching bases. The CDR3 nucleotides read TGTGCCAGCAGTTCCTTGACCGGGACATCGCCATCCTACGAGCAGTACTTC. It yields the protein CASSSLTGTSPSYEQYF.